This T cell receptor beta chain was sequenced during a study of memory CD4+ T cells and cytomegalovirus serostatus. Study results and caveats: Repertoires predicted CMV serostatus with median bootstrapped AUC of roughly 0.96.

The sort gate was single viable CD3+CD4+CD8-CD45RO+ cells for memory CD4+ T cells. The V gene end was trimmed by 7 bases and the J gene end by 5 bases; junction bases not matched to a gene: 5. Germline V gene lookup returns CDR1 SNHLY and CDR2 FYNNEI. CDR3 size: 13 residues. Comments on this clone: Its antigen is currently unknown.

Sequencing was performed with immunoSEQ multiplex PCR; in TCRdb, only in-frame clones are kept and a portion is missing. There are some 64,000 clones in the sample; roughly 80% occur only once, and nearly 0.9% lies in the top ten. This clonotype was sampled from an adult in good health and CMV-seronegative. The sample consisted of memory CD4+ T cells from blood. The rearrangement joins TRBV2 to TRBJ2-5; 9 nucleotides align to TRBD2. Here the CDR3 reads CASKREAEETQYF. The DNA for the CDR3 is TGTGCCAGCAAGCGGGAGGCGGAGGAGACCCAGTACTTC.